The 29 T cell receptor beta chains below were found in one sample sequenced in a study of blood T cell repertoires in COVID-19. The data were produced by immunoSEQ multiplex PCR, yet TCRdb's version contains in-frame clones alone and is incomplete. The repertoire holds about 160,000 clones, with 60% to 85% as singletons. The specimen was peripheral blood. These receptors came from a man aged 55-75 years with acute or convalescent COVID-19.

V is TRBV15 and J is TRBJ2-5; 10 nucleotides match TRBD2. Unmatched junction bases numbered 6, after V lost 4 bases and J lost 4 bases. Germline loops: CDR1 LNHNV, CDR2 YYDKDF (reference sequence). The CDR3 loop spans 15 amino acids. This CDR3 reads CATSIARTSGETQYF. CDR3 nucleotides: TGTGCCACCAGCATTGCCCGGACTAGCGGAGAGACCCAGTACTTC.

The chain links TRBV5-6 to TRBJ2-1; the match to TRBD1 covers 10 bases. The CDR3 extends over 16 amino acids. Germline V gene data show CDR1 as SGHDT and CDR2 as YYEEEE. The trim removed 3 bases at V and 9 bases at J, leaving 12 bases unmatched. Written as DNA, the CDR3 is TGTGCCAGCAGCTCTATAGGACAGGGGGTATGGAGTGAGCAGTTCTTC. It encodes CASSSIGQGVWSEQFF.

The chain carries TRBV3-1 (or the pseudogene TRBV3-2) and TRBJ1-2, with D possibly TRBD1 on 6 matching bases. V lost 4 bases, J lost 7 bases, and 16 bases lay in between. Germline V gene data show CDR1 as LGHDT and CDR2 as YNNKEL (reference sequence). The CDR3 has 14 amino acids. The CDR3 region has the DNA TGTGCCAGCAGCCCTATGCCAGGGGCTGGTGGCTACACCTTC. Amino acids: CASSPMPGAGGYTF.

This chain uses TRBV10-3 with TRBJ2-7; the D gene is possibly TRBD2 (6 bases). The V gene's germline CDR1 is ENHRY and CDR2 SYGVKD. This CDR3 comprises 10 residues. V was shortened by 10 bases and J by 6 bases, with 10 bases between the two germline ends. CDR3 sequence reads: CATRGSEQYF. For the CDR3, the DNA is TGTGCCACCCGGGGGTCCGAGCAGTACTTC.

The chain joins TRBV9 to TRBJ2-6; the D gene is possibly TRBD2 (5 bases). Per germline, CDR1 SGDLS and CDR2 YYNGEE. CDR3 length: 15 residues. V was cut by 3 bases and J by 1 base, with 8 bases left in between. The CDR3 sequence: CASSERESGANVLTF. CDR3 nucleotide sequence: TGTGCCAGCAGCGAAAGGGAGTCTGGGGCCAACGTCCTGACTTTC.

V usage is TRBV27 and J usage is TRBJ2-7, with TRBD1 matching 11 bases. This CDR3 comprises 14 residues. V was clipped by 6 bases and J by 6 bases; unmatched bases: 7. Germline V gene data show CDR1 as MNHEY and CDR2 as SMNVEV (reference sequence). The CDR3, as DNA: TGTGCCAGCAGCCCGGGACAGGGGGTGGGCGAGCAGTACTTC. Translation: CASSPGQGVGEQYF.

The CDR3 sequence is CASSEGPSSPEAFF. CDR3 nucleotides: TGTGCCAGCTCCGAGGGTCCCTCGAGCCCTGAAGCTTTCTTT. The J gene is TRBJ1-1, the V gene TRBV18; no firm D call. V dropped 6 bases and J dropped 6 bases, with 17 bases sitting between them. CDR1 is KGHSH, CDR2 LQKENI, per germline. The CDR3 spans 14 residues.

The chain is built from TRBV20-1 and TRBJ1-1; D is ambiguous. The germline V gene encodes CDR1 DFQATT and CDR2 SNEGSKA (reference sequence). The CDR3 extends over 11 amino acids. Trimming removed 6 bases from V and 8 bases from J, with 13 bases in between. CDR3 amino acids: CSAGTEGEAFF. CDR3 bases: TGCAGTGCAGGTACCGAGGGAGAAGCTTTCTTT.

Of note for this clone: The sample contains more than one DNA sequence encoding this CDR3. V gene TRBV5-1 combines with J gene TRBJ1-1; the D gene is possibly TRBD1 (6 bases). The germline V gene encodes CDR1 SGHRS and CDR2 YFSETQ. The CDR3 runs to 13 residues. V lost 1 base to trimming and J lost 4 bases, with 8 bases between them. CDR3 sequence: CASSLRGGTEAFF. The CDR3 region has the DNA TGCGCCAGCAGCTTGAGAGGGGGCACTGAAGCTTTCTTT.

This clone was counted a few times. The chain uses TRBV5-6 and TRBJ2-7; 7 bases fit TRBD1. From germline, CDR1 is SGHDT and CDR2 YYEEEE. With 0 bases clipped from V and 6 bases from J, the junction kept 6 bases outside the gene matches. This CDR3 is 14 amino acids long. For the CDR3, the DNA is TGTGCCAGCAGCTTGGTACAGGGGCGGACCGAGCAGTACTTC. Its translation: CASSLVQGRTEQYF.

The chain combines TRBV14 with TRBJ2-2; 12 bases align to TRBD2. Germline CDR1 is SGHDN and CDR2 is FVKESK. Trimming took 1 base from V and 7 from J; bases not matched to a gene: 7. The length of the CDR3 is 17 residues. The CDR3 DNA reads TGTGCCAGCAGCCAAGGCGGACTAGCGGGGATCGTCGGGGAGCTGTTTTTT. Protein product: CASSQGGLAGIVGELFF.

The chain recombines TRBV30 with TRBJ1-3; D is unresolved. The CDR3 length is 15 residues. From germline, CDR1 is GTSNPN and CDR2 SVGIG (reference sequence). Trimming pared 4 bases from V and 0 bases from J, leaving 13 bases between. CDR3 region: CAWNAGGRSGNTIYF. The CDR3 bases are TGTGCCTGGAATGCTGGTGGCCGCTCTGGAAACACCATATATTTT.

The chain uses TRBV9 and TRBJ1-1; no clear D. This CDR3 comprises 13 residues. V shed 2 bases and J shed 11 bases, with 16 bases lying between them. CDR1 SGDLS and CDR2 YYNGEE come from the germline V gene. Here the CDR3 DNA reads TGTGCCAGCAGCGTCGGAGTCTCGGAGGAGGCTTTCTTT. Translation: CASSVGVSEEAFF.

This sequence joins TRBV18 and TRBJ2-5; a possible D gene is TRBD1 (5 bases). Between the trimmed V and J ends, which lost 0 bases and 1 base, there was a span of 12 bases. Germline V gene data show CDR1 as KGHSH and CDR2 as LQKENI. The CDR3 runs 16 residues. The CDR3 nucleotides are TGTGCCAGCTCACCACCGGGGCGGTCCCTCCAAGAGACCCAGTACTTC. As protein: CASSPPGRSLQETQYF.

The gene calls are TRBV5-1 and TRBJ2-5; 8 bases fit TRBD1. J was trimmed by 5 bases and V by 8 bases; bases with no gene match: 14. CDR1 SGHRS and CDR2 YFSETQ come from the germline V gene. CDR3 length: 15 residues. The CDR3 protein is CASQRGTGGMETQYF. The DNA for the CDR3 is TGCGCCAGTCAAAGAGGGACAGGTGGGATGGAGACCCAGTACTTC.

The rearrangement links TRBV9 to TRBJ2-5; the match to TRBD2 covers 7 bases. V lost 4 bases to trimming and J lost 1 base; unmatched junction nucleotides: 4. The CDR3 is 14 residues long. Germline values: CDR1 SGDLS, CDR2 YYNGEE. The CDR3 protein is CASSSGTSQETQYF. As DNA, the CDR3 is TGTGCCAGCAGCAGCGGGACTTCCCAAGAGACCCAGTACTTC.

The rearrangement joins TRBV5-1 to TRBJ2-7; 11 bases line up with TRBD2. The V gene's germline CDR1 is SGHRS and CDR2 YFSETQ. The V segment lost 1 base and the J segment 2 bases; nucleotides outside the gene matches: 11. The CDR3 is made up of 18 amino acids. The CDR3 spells CASSLRETSGGPTYEQYF. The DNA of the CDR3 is TGCGCCAGCAGCTTGAGGGAAACTAGCGGGGGCCCGACCTACGAGCAGTACTTC.

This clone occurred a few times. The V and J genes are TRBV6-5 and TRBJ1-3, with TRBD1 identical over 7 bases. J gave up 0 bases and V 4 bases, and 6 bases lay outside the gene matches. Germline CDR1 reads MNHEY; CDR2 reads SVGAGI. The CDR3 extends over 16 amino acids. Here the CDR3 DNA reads TGTGCCAGCAGTTTCGGGACAGTTACCTCTGGAAACACCATATATTTT. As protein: CASSFGTVTSGNTIYF.

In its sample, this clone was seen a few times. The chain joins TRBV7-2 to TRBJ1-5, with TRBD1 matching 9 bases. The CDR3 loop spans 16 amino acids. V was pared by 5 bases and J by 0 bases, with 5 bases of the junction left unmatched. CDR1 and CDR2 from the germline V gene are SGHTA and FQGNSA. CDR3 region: CASSKGQGNSNQPQHF. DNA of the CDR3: TGTGCCAGCAGCAAGGGACAGGGAAATAGCAATCAGCCCCAGCATTTT.

This CDR3 reads CASSKGQGANRLFF. CDR3 bases: TGTGCCAGCAGCAAAGGACAGGGGGCAAATCGGCTGTTTTTT. The chain links TRBV21-1 to TRBJ2-2; the table's TRBD1 call for D was not verified on the DNA. TRBV21-1 is a pseudogene locus. CDR3 size: 14 residues.

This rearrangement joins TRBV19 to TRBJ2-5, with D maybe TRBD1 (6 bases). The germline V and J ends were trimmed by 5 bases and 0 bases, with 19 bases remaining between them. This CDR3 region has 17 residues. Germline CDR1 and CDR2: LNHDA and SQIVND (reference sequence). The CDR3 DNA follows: TGTGCCAGTAGTGCTTCCAGTTTTCAGGGGTACCAAGAGACCCAGTACTTC. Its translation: CASSASSFQGYQETQYF.

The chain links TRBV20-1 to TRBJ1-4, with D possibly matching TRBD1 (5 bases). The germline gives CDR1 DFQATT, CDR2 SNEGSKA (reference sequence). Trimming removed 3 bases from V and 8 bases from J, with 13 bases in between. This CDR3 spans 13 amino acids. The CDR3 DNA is TGCAGTGCTAGTAACAGGAGGGGAGAAAAACTGTTTTTT. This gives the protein CSASNRRGEKLFF.

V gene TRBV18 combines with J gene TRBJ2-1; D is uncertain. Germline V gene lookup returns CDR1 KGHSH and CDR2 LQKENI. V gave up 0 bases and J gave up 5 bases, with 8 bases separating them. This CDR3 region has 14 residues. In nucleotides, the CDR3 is TGTGCCAGCTCACCACCATATGCTAACAATGAGCAGTTCTTC. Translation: CASSPPYANNEQFF.

CDR3 amino acids: CASSWYGSQGEPQHF. CDR3 nucleotides: TGTGCCAGCAGCTGGTACGGATCACAAGGGGAGCCCCAGCATTTT. V is TRBV5-8 and J is TRBJ1-5, with a weak D call TRBD1 (5 bases). This CDR3 contains 15 residues. CDR1 and CDR2 (germline): SGHTS, YDEGEE. V lost 3 bases and J lost 8, with 18 bases in between.

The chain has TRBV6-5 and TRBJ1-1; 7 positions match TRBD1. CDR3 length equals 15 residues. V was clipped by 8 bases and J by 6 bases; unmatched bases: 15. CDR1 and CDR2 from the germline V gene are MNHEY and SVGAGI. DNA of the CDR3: TGTGCCAGCTTAATCGCCGGGACAGACTCTGCTGAAGCTTTCTTT. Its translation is CASLIAGTDSAEAFF.

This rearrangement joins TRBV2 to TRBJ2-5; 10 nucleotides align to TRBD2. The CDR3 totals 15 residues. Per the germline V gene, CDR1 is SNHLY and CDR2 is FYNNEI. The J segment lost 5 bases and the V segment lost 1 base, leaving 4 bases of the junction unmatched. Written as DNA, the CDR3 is TGTGCCAGCAGTGAAGAGACTAGCGGGCCGGAGACCCAGTACTTC. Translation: CASSEETSGPETQYF.

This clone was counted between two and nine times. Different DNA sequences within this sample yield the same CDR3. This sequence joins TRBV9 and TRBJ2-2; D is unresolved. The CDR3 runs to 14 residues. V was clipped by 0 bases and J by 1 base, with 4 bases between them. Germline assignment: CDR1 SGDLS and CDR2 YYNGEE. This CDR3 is CASSVVQNTGELFF. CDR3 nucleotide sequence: TGTGCCAGCAGCGTAGTACAGAACACCGGGGAGCTGTTTTTT. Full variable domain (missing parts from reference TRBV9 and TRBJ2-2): DSGVTQTPKHLITATGQRVTLRCSPRSGDLSVYWYQQSLDQGLQFLIQYYNGEERAKGNILERFSAQQFPDLHSELNLSSLELGDSALYFCASSVVQNTGELFFGEGSRLTVL.

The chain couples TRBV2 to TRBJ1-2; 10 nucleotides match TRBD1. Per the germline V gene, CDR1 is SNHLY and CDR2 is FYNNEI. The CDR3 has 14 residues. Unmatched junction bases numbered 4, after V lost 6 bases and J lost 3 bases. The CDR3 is CASRTGGADYGYTF. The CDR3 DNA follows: TGTGCCAGCAGGACAGGGGGCGCGGACTATGGCTACACCTTC.

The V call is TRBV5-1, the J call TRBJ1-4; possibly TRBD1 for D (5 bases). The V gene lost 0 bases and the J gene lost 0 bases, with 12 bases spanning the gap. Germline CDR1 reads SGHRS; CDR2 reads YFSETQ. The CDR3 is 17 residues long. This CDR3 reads CASSLAAGGATNEKLFF. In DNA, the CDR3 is TGCGCCAGCAGCTTGGCCGCAGGAGGGGCAACTAATGAAAAACTGTTTTTT.